Listed here are 7 T cell receptor beta chains from one sample, sequenced in a study of blood T cell repertoires in COVID-19 (dated by TCRdb to about 2020). Libraries were prepared through the immunoSEQ multiplex PCR assay. What TCRdb holds here is the immuneACCESS table cut down to in-frame rearrangements. Part of the clones is not present; checked against another copy, under half of the missing clones reflect an unresolved V gene, and the others are unexplained. The sample table shows 100,000 or so clones, and 88% are seen once. Around 6.5% of the sample comes from the top ten. The material sequenced was peripheral blood. These TCRs come from a woman between 55 and 75 years old with acute or convalescent COVID-19.

The chain combines TRBV20-1 with TRBJ2-4; the D gene is possibly TRBD2 (5 bases). The CDR3 is 15 residues long. Trimming cost V 3 bases and J 4 bases, with 16 bases left between them. In germline, CDR1 is DFQATT, CDR2 SNEGSKA (reference sequence). CDR3 nucleotide sequence: TGCAGTGCTAGTCCCATCCCGCGGGTTAAAAACATTCAGTACTTC. Protein sequence: CSASPIPRVKNIQYF.

A few counts support this clone. The junction differs from germline at one of its ends, possibly a read error. The gene calls are TRBV27 and TRBJ1-5; 9 bases are a match to TRBD1. The CDR3 loop spans 13 amino acids. The germline CDR1 and CDR2 sequences are MNHEY and SMNVEV (reference sequence). Here the CDR3 reads CASSPSAGQGRDF. CDR3 coding DNA: TGTGCCAGCAGTCCGTCAGCGGGACAGGGCAGGGATTTT.

The rearrangement joins TRBV6-5 to TRBJ1-5; 10 bases match TRBD1. The germline CDR1 and CDR2 sequences are MNHEY and SVGAGI. J gave up 6 bases and V 7 bases, and 6 bases lay outside the gene matches. The CDR3 loop spans 14 amino acids. The CDR3 loop is CASNPGQGFQPQHF. In DNA form, the CDR3 reads TGTGCCAGCAATCCGGGACAGGGGTTTCAGCCCCAGCATTTT.

The chain is built from TRBV5-5 and TRBJ2-3, with 9 bases aligning to TRBD1. This CDR3 region has 15 residues. V lost 2 bases to trimming and J lost 6 bases; unmatched junction nucleotides: 7. Germline V gene data show CDR1 as SGHKS and CDR2 as YYEKEE (reference sequence). CDR3 in amino acids: CASSLQGAVWDTQYF. CDR3 nucleotide sequence: TGTGCCAGCAGCTTACAGGGGGCTGTATGGGATACGCAGTATTTT.

The DNA for the CDR3 is TGTGCCTGGAGCGCGGGACAGGGGATCTCCTACGAGCAGTACTTC. Encoded protein: CAWSAGQGISYEQYF. V and J are TRBV30 and TRBJ2-7, with 10 positions matching TRBD1. CDR1 and CDR2 (germline): GTSNPN, SVGIG (reference sequence). The CDR3 extends over 15 amino acids. The V segment lost 3 bases and the J segment 0 bases; nucleotides outside the gene matches: 5.

This chain links TRBV19 with TRBJ1-1, with D possibly matching TRBD1 (5 bases). Germline assignment: CDR1 LNHDA and CDR2 SQIVND (reference sequence). There are 15 residues in the CDR3. V was shortened by 5 bases and J by 1 base, with 14 bases between the two germline ends. Here the CDR3 reads CASSDRKGENTEAFF. The CDR3, as DNA: TGTGCCAGTAGTGACCGGAAAGGGGAGAACACTGAAGCTTTCTTT.

The CDR3: CASSFLGDQPQHF. As DNA, the CDR3 is TGCGCCAGCAGCTTTTTAGGGGATCAGCCCCAGCATTTT. The V call is TRBV5-1, the J call TRBJ1-5; D might be TRBD1 (5 bases). The CDR3 sequence is 13 residues long. Trimming removed 2 bases at V and 5 bases at J, with 8 bases between. Germline V lookup: CDR1 SGHRS, CDR2 YFSETQ. The variable domain in full, with the rest retrieved from reference TRBV5-1 and TRBJ1-5, is KAGVTQTPRYLIKTRGQQVTLSCSPISGHRSVSWYQQTPGQGLQFLFEYFSETQRNKGNFPGRFSGRQFSNSRSEMNVSTLELGDSALYLCASSFLGDQPQHFGDGTRLSIL.